The 32 T cell receptor beta chains reported below all come from one sample, sequenced in a study of T-cell reconstitution after alpha-beta-depleted transplantation in children. Unique molecular identifiers were built into the TCRbeta library. TCRdb ran MiXCR on the PCR reads and lists one entry per CDR3 protein. In the table there are approximately 85,000 distinct CDR3 sequences, 12% to 15% of which are singletons. This specimen was PBMCs, mostly from graft donor cells, taken 180 days after TCRalphabeta/CD19-depleted stem cell transplant. The receptors stem from a male patient under 10 years old who had a stem cell transplant for acute lymphoblastic leukemia, so the T cells may come from the graft donor.

V usage is TRBV12-3 or TRBV12-4 and J usage is TRBJ2-5; D uncertain. V was pared by 3 bases and J by 0 bases, with 8 bases between. The CDR3 covers 14 residues. CDR3 nucleotide sequence: TGTGCCAGCAGTTTTCGAAGGGACCAAGAGACCCAGTACTTC. Translated: CASSFRRDQETQYF.

This clonotype appeared a few times. The CDR3 is CASSLAGTGPNTEAFF. Written as DNA, the CDR3 is TGTGCCAGCAGCTTGGCCGGGACAGGACCGAACACTGAAGCTTTCTTT. The chain carries TRBV5-6 and TRBJ1-1, with 8 bases aligning to TRBD1. V dropped 0 bases and J dropped 1; count of bases not matched to a gene: 5. CDR3 size: 16 residues. CDR1 is SGHDT and CDR2 is YYEEEE in the germline V gene.

The genes are TRBV20-1 and TRBJ2-1; 10 nucleotides align to TRBD2. V was pared by 6 bases and J by 4 bases, with 12 bases of the junction left unmatched. The CDR3 runs to 16 residues. Germline V gene lookup returns CDR1 DFQATT and CDR2 SNEGSKA (reference sequence). The CDR3 DNA is TGCAGTGCCTTCGCTAGCGGGGGCCTGCCTTACAATGAGCAGTTCTTC. As protein: CSAFASGGLPYNEQFF.

This clonotype was counted a few times. J is TRBJ2-2 and V is TRBV11-3; 7 bases map to TRBD1. Germline loops: CDR1 SGHNT, CDR2 YENEEA. This CDR3 has 13 residues. V shed 8 bases and J 7 bases; nucleotides not matched to a gene: 7. This CDR3 reads CASGPGGGGELFF. CDR3 bases: TGTGCCAGCGGTCCAGGGGGTGGCGGGGAGCTGTTTTTT.

This clonotype was counted a few times. The genes are TRBV28 and TRBJ2-3; 11 nucleotides align to TRBD1. V was clipped by 1 base and J by 4 bases; unmatched bases: 16. The germline gives CDR1 MDHEN, CDR2 SYDVKM. The CDR3 covers 20 residues. In DNA form, the CDR3 reads TGTGCCAGCAGTTTATCGGGTTGGACAGGGGGCGCTGGACGACCAGATACGCAGTATTTT. It encodes CASSLSGWTGGAGRPDTQYF.

This clonotype was observed a few times. This rearrangement joins TRBV20-1 to TRBJ1-2, with 9 bases fitting TRBD1. Trimming took 6 bases from V and 4 from J; bases not matched to a gene: 9. Per germline, CDR1 DFQATT and CDR2 SNEGSKA (reference sequence). The CDR3 has 14 amino acids. This CDR3 reads CSAPRRDRAYGYTF. The CDR3 DNA reads as TGCAGTGCCCCTAGGAGGGACAGGGCCTATGGCTACACCTTC.

This clonotype occurred many times. J is TRBJ2-7 and V is TRBV27; D assignment may be TRBD1 or TRBD2 (5 bases each). V was shortened by 4 bases and J by 0 bases, with 16 bases between the two germline ends. This CDR3 comprises 16 residues. The germline V gene encodes CDR1 MNHEY and CDR2 SMNVEV (reference sequence). For the CDR3, the DNA is TGTGCCAGCAGTTCCCCCCCGGGGCCGGCCTCCTACGAGCAGTACTTC. It yields the protein CASSSPPGPASYEQYF.

A note on this clonotype: Possible read error: a much larger clone is one base away. The chain uses TRBV7-9 and TRBJ2-7; D is undetermined. Deletions cut 8 bases from V and 4 bases from J, with 6 bases between. The CDR3 is made up of 10 amino acids. CDR1 SEHNR and CDR2 FQNEAQ come from the germline V gene (reference sequence). CDR3 sequence reads: CASGQYEQYF. The CDR3 coding sequence is TGTGCCAGCGGCCAGTACGAGCAGTACTTC.

This clonotype was seen more than once but under ten times. This rearrangement joins TRBV10-1 to TRBJ2-2, with D possibly matching TRBD1 (5 bases). The V and J ends lost 3 bases and 7 bases respectively, with 12 bases between them. Germline V gene data show CDR1 as WNHNN and CDR2 as SYGVQD (reference sequence). This CDR3 is 14 amino acids long. The CDR3 sequence is CASSEKGLIGELFF. CDR3 coding DNA: TGCGCCAGCAGTGAAAAGGGGCTGATCGGGGAGCTGTTTTTT.

This clonotype occurred many times. The genes are TRBV12-3 or TRBV12-4 and TRBJ1-4, with unresolved D. The CDR3 extends over 14 amino acids. Trimming removed 3 bases from V and 3 bases from J, with 8 bases in between. The CDR3 region is CASSFSHSNEKLFF. The DNA of the CDR3 is TGTGCCAGCAGTTTTTCACACTCTAATGAAAAACTGTTTTTT.

This clonotype was observed many times. The chain recombines TRBV20-1 with TRBJ2-3; D may be TRBD2 (5 bases). Germline assignment: CDR1 DFQATT and CDR2 SNEGSKA (reference sequence). V lost 5 bases, J lost 2 bases, and 11 bases lay in between. This CDR3 spans 13 amino acids. The CDR3 protein is CSALSAATDTQYF. The CDR3 DNA follows: TGCAGTGCTCTTAGCGCCGCCACAGATACGCAGTATTTT.

This clonotype was observed at least ten times. This chain uses TRBV20-1 with TRBJ2-3; no reliable D call. The CDR3 has 13 amino acids. Germline V lookup: CDR1 DFQATT, CDR2 SNEGSKA (reference sequence). The V gene lost 0 bases and the J gene lost 7 bases, with 11 bases spanning the gap. The CDR3 here is CSARDDVPNTQYF. The CDR3 DNA reads TGCAGTGCTAGAGATGATGTGCCGAATACGCAGTATTTT.

J is TRBJ2-6 and V is TRBV7-2, with unresolved D. The CDR3 runs 15 residues. V lost 2 bases and J 0 bases, leaving 5 bases between the germline ends. CDR1 and CDR2 (germline): SGHTA, FQGNSA. For the CDR3, the DNA is TGTGCCAGCAGCTTACAGAGCTCTGGGGCCAACGTCCTGACTTTC. Protein sequence: CASSLQSSGANVLTF.

This chain uses TRBV9 with TRBJ1-3; D call uncertain. The V end lost 1 base, the J end lost 0 bases, and 2 bases lay between the germline ends. The CDR3 contains 13 residues. CDR1 is SGDLS, CDR2 YYNGEE, per germline. The CDR3 region has the DNA TGTGCCAGCAGCGTACGCTCTGGAAACACCATATATTTT. Amino acid sequence: CASSVRSGNTIYF.

The chain combines TRBV20-1 with TRBJ2-3, with 10 bases lining up with TRBD2. The CDR3 loop spans 16 amino acids. After removal of 3 bases from V and 2 bases from J, the junction contained 8 bases not matched to a gene. Per the germline V gene, CDR1 is DFQATT and CDR2 is SNEGSKA (reference sequence). The CDR3 sequence: CSASERLAGVTDTQYF. The CDR3 nucleotides read TGCAGTGCTAGTGAGCGTCTAGCGGGGGTCACAGATACGCAGTATTTT.

The table lists this clonotype with many counts. The rearrangement uses TRBV10-3 and TRBJ1-1, with D possibly TRBD1 on 5 matching bases. The CDR3 runs to 15 residues. Trimming cost V 0 bases and J 7 bases, with 15 bases left between them. Germline values: CDR1 ENHRY, CDR2 SYGVKD. In DNA form, the CDR3 reads TGTGCCATCAGTGAGTCGCGAGGGTTTGGGGGTGAAGCTTTCTTT. Its protein is CAISESRGFGGEAFF.

This clonotype has more than one count but fewer than ten. This chain connects TRBV5-1 to TRBJ2-7, with D unresolved. The CDR3 loop spans 13 amino acids. V was cut by 0 bases and J by 3 bases, with 7 bases left in between. Per the germline V gene, CDR1 is SGHRS and CDR2 is YFSETQ. This chain's CDR3 is CASSLDTRYEQYF. As DNA, the CDR3 is TGCGCCAGCAGCTTGGACACCCGCTACGAGCAGTACTTC.

This clonotype has only a few counts. The chain is built from TRBV5-6 and TRBJ1-4; a possible D gene is TRBD1 (6 bases). CDR1 is SGHDT and CDR2 is YYEEEE in the germline V gene. V lost 4 bases and J 8 bases, leaving 15 bases between the germline ends. This CDR3 comprises 14 residues. The CDR3 loop reads CASSEQGREEKLFF. DNA of the CDR3: TGTGCCAGCAGCGAGCAGGGGAGAGAAGAAAAACTGTTTTTT. Full variable domain (rest looked up from reference TRBV5-6 and TRBJ1-4): DAGVTQSPTHLIKTRGQQVTLRCSPKSGHDTVSWYQQALGQGPQFIFQYYEEEERQRGNFPDRFSGHQFPNYSSELNVNALLLGDSALYLCASSEQGREEKLFFGSGTQLSVL.

This clonotype was counted ten times or more. The chain couples TRBV10-3 to TRBJ2-5, with 14 nucleotides matching TRBD2. Germline V CDR1 and CDR2: ENHRY, SYGVKD. There are 18 residues in the CDR3. V lost 6 bases, J lost 2 bases, and 11 bases stayed unmatched. This chain's CDR3 is CAISQGLAGGNRQETQYF. In nucleotides, the CDR3 is TGTGCCATCAGCCAAGGACTAGCGGGGGGAAATAGACAAGAGACCCAGTACTTC.

J is TRBJ2-3 and V is TRBV7-6; 10 bases are a match to TRBD2. With V trimmed by 7 bases and J by 3 bases, 1 base remained unmatched. The CDR3 consists of 13 residues. The germline CDR1 and CDR2 sequences are SGHVS and FNYEAQ. The DNA of the CDR3 is TGTGCCAGCAAGCGGGAGGGGACAGATACGCAGTATTTT. This codes for CASKREGTDTQYF.

This clonotype was detected a few times. V gene TRBV29-1 combines with J gene TRBJ2-7; no clear D gene. The CDR3 consists of 12 residues. Germline CDR1 SQVTM, CDR2 ANQGSEA. V lost 0 bases to trimming and J lost 9 bases, with 12 bases between them. CDR3 sequence (DNA): TGCAGCGTTGAAGATCGGCGACGAGGGCAGTACTTC. This sequence encodes CSVEDRRRGQYF.

CDR3 in amino acids: CASSQSLANYGYTF. As DNA, the CDR3 is TGCGCCAGCAGCCAAAGTCTAGCTAACTATGGCTACACCTTC. This chain links TRBV4-1 with TRBJ1-2; D remains unclear. CDR1 is MGHRA, CDR2 YSYEKL, per germline. The CDR3 consists of 14 residues. Deletions cut 2 bases from V and 0 bases from J, with 7 bases between.

V usage is TRBV20-1 and J usage is TRBJ1-3; 7 nucleotides align to TRBD1. The CDR3 spans 16 residues. The ends lost 3 bases at V and 1 base at J; junction bases unmatched: 9. CDR1 and CDR2 (germline): DFQATT, SNEGSKA (reference sequence). The chain's CDR3 is CSARGQISLSGNTIYF. The CDR3 nucleotides are TGCAGTGCTAGGGGACAGATTTCCCTTTCTGGAAACACCATATATTTT.

The chain employs TRBV28 and TRBJ1-2; 7 bases are a match to TRBD1. The CDR3 is 13 residues long. V dropped 5 bases and J dropped 2; count of bases not matched to a gene: 2. CDR1 is MDHEN, CDR2 SYDVKM, per germline. In nucleotides, the CDR3 is TGTGCCAGCAGTCGGGACAGCAACTATGGCTACACCTTC. It specifies CASSRDSNYGYTF.

This clonotype has just a few counts. This chain connects TRBV24-1 to TRBJ2-2; TRBD2 might be the D (7 bases). In germline, CDR1 is KGHDR, CDR2 SFDVKD. The CDR3 totals 15 residues. The V and J ends lost 10 bases and 4 bases respectively, with 18 bases between them. The CDR3 DNA sequence: TGTGCCACAAGCCTACGGGGAGGGGGCACCGGGGAGCTGTTTTTT. This gives the protein CATSLRGGGTGELFF.

This clonotype has more than one count but fewer than ten. The rearrangement links TRBV7-8 to TRBJ2-3, with D possibly TRBD1 on 6 matching bases. Trimming took off 5 bases at V and 2 bases at J, with 14 bases between the two ends. Per germline, CDR1 SGHVS and CDR2 FQNEAQ. This CDR3 contains 15 residues. This CDR3 reads CASSNPGQDTDTQYF. CDR3 sequence (DNA): TGTGCCAGCAGCAACCCGGGACAAGACACAGATACGCAGTATTTT.

In this sample, this clonotype turned up a few times. V and J are TRBV7-6 and TRBJ2-3; 9 nucleotides line up with TRBD1. This CDR3 region has 16 residues. With V trimmed by 1 base and J by 3 bases, 5 bases remained unmatched. Germline assignment: CDR1 SGHVS and CDR2 FNYEAQ. CDR3 coding DNA: TGTGCCAGCAGCTTAGGAGGGACAGGGAATACAGATACGCAGTATTTT. Protein: CASSLGGTGNTDTQYF.

The chain combines TRBV7-3 with TRBJ1-2, with 7 bases matching TRBD1. This CDR3 has 15 amino acids. Germline lookup yields CDR1 SGHTA and CDR2 FQGTGA. Losses at the gene ends were 5 bases for V and 0 bases for J; bases not matched to a gene: 6. CDR3 loop: CASSLTGAANYGYTF. Written as DNA, the CDR3 is TGTGCCAGCAGCCTCACAGGGGCCGCTAACTATGGCTACACCTTC.

The rearrangement links TRBV4-1 to TRBJ2-2; D gene ambiguous. V lost 4 bases to trimming and J lost 0 bases, with 6 bases between them. This CDR3 has 14 residues. Germline CDR1 reads MGHRA; CDR2 reads YSYEKL. CDR3 coding DNA: TGCGCCAGCAGCCGCCCTACGAACACCGGGGAGCTGTTTTTT. Translating it yields CASSRPTNTGELFF.

V gene TRBV14 combines with J gene TRBJ2-7, with a weak D call TRBD2 (6 bases). The CDR3 totals 16 residues. Germline V lookup: CDR1 SGHDN, CDR2 FVKESK. The V end was cut by 0 bases, the J end by 2 bases, with 14 bases between. The DNA of the CDR3 is TGTGCCAGCAGCCAAGAGGGAGGACTGATTCCCTACGAGCAGTACTTC. Translation gives CASSQEGGLIPYEQYF.

This rearrangement joins TRBV6-5 to TRBJ2-1; possible D gene TRBD2, 7 bases. CDR3 size: 13 residues. Between the trimmed V and J ends, which lost 0 bases and 9 bases, there was a span of 9 bases. CDR1 and CDR2 (germline): MNHEY, SVGAGI. Written as DNA, the CDR3 is TGTGCCAGCAGTTACTCGGGGGGGGCTGAGCAGTTCTTC. This encodes CASSYSGGAEQFF.

Only a few counts were recorded for this clonotype. The chain combines TRBV4-3 with TRBJ2-3; 10 nucleotides line up with TRBD2. Trimming at V came to 0 bases and at J to 6 bases, leaving 9 bases not matched to a gene. The CDR3 consists of 17 residues. Germline CDR1 is LGHNA and CDR2 is YSLEER. The CDR3 DNA is TGCGCCAGCAGCCAAGATGTCCCCACTAGCGGGGCGGATACGCAGTATTTT. It codes for CASSQDVPTSGADTQYF.